This TCR beta chain was found in a study of PD-1 blockade in mismatch repair-deficient tumors (dated by TCRdb to the late 2010s). With respect to the entire study: Between September 2013 and late 2016, the trial enrolled 86 consecutive patients with about twelve mismatch repair-deficient cancer types, every one of whom had been previously treated and was progressing. Deep sequencing of TCR CDR3 regions was used to track tumor-associated T cell clones in peripheral blood of patients responding to PD-1 blockade.

Trimming at the junction amounts to 1 base on V and 6 bases on J, and the germline ends lie 9 bases apart. As encoded in the germline V gene (reference sequence), CDR1 is LNHDA while CDR2 is SQIVND. The CDR3 covers 13 residues, taking in both the cysteine and the phenylalanine. CDR3 DNA is the only sequence kept; it has 39 bases, read in frame from the first base. General findings and caveats noted by the study authors: Rapid expansion after pembrolizumab followed by contraction, generally before radiologic responses, was shown by tumor-resident clones, which were often undetectable in blood before treatment.

This clone was seen a few times. Its recognized antigen is unknown. Per-base qualities were not stored, and no clone one base away is much larger. The sample has other DNA sequences that encode this CDR3 too. Libraries were built with the immunoSEQ multiplex PCR assay. TCRdb provides this immuneACCESS table in a form limited to in-frame rearrangements. Some clones are lacking; in checked studies, under half of them reflect an unresolved V gene, and why the rest are absent is not known. Recorded for this sample are about 79,000 clones; 80% to 90% of them occurred a single time. Clones ranked in the top ten supply approximately 5.5% of the sample. For each enrolled patient, mismatch repair deficiency was established using either polymerase chain reaction or immunohistochemistry. TCR sequencing was performed for a few patients who responded to pembrolizumab therapy. The phase II trial prospectively tested pembrolizumab PD-1 blockade in advanced mismatch repair-deficient cancers regardless of tissue of origin. Peripheral blood T cell samples were serially collected before and at multiple times after PD-1 blockade was started. Blood sampling times were reported as weeks after the first pembrolizumab dose.

The V gene is TRBV19 and the J gene is TRBJ1-2, with no confident D gene call. Sequenced here: peripheral blood, sampled 44 weeks after starting pembrolizumab. This TCR was sampled from an adult with mismatch repair-deficient cancer. The DNA reads as follows: TGTGCCAGTAGTATAGGGGATTTGGATGGCTACACCTTC. It encodes CASSIGDLDGYTF.